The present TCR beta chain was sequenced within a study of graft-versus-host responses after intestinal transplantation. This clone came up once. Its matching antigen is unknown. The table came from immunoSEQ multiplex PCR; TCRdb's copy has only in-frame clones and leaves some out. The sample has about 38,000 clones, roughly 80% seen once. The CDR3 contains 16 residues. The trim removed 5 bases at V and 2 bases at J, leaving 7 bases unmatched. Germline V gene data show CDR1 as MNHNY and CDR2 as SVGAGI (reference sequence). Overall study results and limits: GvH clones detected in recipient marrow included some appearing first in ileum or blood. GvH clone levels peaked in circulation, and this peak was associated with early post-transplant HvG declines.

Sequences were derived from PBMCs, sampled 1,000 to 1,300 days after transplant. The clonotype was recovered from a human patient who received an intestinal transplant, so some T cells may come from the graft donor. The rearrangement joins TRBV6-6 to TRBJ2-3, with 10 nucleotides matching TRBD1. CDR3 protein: CASSRAGTGVTDTQYF. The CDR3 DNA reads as TGTGCCAGCAGTCGCGCCGGGACAGGGGTCACAGATACGCAGTATTTT.